This T cell receptor (beta chain) was sequenced in a study of blood T cell repertoires in COVID-19. Study in general: The origin of the acute and convalescent COVID-19 samples was the United States, Italy and Spain. From T cells, B-cell-depleted T cells, or PBMCs came the material, which was cDNA or gDNA.

Germline V lookup: CDR1 MGHDK, CDR2 SYGVNS. V lost 2 bases and J lost 5; bases outside the gene matches: 1. The CDR3 consists of 14 residues. Original handling: Estimation of nucleated cell counts was performed using reference gene primer amplification. TCRdb's table, derived via immunoSEQ multiplex PCR, lists solely in-frame clones and lacks some. Clone size and the V and J calls come from that table; the DNA yielded D and trimming. The sample holds 200,000 to 250,000 clones, roughly four fifths seen once. What was sequenced was peripheral blood. V is TRBV25-1 and J is TRBJ1-2, with TRBD1 identical over 11 bases. This receptor was taken from a woman aged 25 to 39 who had recovered from COVID-19. The CDR3 DNA reads TGTGCCAGCAGTGAAGGACAGGGGGCGTATGGCTACACCTTC. This encodes CASSEGQGAYGYTF.